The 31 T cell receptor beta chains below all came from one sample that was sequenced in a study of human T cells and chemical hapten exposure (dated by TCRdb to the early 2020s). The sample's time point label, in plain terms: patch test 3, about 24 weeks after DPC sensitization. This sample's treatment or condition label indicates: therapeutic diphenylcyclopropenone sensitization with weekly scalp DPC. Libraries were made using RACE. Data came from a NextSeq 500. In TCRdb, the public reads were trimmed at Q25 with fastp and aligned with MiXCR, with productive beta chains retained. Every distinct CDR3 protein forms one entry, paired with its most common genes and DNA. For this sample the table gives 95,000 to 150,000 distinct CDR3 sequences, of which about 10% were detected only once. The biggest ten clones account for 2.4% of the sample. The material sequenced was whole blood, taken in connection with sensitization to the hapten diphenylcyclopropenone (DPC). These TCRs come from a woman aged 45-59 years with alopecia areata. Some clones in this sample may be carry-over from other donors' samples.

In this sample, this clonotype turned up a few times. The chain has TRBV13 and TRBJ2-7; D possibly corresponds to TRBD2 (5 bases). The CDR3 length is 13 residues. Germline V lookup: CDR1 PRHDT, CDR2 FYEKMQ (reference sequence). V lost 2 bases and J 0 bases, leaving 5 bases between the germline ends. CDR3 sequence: CASSLTSSYEQYF. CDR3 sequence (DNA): TGTGCCAGCAGCTTAACTAGCTCCTACGAGCAGTACTTC.

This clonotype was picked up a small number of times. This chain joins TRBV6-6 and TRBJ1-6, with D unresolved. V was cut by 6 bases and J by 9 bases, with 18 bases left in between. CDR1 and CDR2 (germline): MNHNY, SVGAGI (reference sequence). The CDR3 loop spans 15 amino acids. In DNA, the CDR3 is TGTGCCAGCAGCCCGACTCACCCGGGGATTTCACCCCTCCACTTT. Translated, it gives CASSPTHPGISPLHF.

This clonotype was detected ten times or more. CDR3: CASSLLGGNNEQFF. In DNA form, the CDR3 reads TGTGCCAGCAGCTTACTGGGGGGTAACAATGAGCAGTTCTTC. The chain joins TRBV5-6 to TRBJ2-1; the D gene is possibly TRBD2 (6 bases). The CDR3 is 14 amino acids. Germline CDR1 and CDR2: SGHDT and YYEEEE. Trimming shortened V by 2 bases and J by 5 bases, and 11 bases separated the two germline ends.

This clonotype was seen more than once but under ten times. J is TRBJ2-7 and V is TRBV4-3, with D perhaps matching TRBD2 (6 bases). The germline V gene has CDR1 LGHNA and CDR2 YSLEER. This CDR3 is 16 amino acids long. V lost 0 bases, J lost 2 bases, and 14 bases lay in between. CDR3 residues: CASSQEAGMRTYEQYF. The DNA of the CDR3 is TGCGCCAGCAGCCAAGAAGCGGGCATGCGTACCTACGAGCAGTACTTC.

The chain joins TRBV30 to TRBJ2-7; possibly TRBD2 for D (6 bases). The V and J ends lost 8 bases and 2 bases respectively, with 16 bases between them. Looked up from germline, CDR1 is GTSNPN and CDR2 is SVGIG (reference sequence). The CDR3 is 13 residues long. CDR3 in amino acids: CAGGTWGTYEQYF. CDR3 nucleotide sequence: TGTGCCGGGGGGACTTGGGGCACCTACGAGCAGTACTTC.

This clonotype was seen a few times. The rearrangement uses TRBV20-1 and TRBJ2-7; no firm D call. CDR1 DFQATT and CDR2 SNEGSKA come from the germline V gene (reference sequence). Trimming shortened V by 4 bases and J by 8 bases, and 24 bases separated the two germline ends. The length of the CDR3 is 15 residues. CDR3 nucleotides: TGCAGTGCTAAACAACGGGCGGAAATATACTGGAAGCAGTACTTC. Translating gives CSAKQRAEIYWKQYF.

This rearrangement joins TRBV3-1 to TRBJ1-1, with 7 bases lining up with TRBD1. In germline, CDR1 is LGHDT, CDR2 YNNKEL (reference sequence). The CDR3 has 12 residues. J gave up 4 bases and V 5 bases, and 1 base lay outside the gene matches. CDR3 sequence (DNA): TGTGCCAGCAGCAGGGGGCCCACTGAAGCTTTCTTT. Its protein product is CASSRGPTEAFF.

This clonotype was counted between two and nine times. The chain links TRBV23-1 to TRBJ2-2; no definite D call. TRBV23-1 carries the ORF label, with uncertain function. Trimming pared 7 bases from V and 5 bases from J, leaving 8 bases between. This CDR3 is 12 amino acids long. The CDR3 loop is CASIEGTGELFF. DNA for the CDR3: TGCGCCAGCATTGAAGGGACCGGGGAGCTGTTTTTT.

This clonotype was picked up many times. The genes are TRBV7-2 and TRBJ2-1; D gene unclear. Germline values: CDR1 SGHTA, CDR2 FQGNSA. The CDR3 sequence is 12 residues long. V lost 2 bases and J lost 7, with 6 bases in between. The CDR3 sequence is CASSLTENEQFF. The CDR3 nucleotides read TGTGCCAGCAGCTTAACGGAGAATGAGCAGTTCTTC.

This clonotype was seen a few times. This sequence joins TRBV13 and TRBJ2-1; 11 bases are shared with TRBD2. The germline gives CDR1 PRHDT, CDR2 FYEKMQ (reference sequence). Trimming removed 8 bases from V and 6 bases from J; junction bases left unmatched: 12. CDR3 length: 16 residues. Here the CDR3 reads CASFTSGRTLGNEQFF. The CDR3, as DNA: TGTGCCAGCTTCACTAGCGGGAGAACCTTGGGCAATGAGCAGTTCTTC.

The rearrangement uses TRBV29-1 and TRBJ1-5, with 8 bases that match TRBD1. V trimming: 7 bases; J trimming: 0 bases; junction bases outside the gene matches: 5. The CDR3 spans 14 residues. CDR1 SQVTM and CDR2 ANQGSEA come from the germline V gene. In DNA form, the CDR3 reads TGCAGCGACTCGGACAGGGCTAGCAATCAGCCCCAGCATTTT. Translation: CSDSDRASNQPQHF.

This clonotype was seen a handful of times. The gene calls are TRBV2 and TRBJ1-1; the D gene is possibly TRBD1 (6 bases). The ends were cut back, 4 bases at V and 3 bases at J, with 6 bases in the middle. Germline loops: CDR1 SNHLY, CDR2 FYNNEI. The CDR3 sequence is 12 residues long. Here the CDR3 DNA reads TGTGCCAGCAGTGCAGGGGACACTGAAGCTTTCTTT. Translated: CASSAGDTEAFF.

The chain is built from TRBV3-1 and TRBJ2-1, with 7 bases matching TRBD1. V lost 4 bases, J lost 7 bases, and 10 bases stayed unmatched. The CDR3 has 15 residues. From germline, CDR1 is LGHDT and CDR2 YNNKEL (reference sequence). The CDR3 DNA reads TGTGCCAGCAGCCCCGACGAAGGGGGCAGGAATGAGCAGTTCTTC. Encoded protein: CASSPDEGGRNEQFF.

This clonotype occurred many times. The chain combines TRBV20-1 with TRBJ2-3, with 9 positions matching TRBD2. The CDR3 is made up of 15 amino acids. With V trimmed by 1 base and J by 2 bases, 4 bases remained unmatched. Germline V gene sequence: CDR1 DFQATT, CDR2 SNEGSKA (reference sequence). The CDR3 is CSARVASGATDTQYF. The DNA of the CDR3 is TGCAGTGCTAGAGTGGCTAGCGGGGCCACAGATACGCAGTATTTT.

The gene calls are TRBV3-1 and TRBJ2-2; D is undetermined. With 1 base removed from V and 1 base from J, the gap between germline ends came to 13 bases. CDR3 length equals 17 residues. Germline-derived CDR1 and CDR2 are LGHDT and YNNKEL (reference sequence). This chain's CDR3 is CASSQVKLAGNTGELFF. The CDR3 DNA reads TGTGCCAGCAGCCAAGTTAAGTTGGCAGGGAACACCGGGGAGCTGTTTTTT. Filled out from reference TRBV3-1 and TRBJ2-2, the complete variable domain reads DTAVSQTPKYLVTQMGNDKSIKCEQNLGHDTMYWYKQDSKKFLKIMFSYNNKELIINETVPNRFSPKSPDKAHLNLHINSLELGDSAVYFCASSQVKLAGNTGELFFGEGSRLTVL.

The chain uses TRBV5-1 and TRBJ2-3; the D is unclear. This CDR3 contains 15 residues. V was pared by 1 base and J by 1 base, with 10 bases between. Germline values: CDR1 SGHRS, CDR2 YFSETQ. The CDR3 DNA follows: TGCGCCAGCAGCTTGTTGGGCGTTGGCACAGATACGCAGTATTTT. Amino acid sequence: CASSLLGVGTDTQYF.

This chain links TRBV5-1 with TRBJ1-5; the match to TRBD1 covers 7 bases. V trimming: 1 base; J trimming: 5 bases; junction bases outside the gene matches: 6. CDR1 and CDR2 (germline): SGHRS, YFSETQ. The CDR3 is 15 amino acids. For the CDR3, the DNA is TGCGCCAGCAGCTTGTTTCCAGGGGGACATCAGCCCCAGCATTTT. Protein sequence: CASSLFPGGHQPQHF.

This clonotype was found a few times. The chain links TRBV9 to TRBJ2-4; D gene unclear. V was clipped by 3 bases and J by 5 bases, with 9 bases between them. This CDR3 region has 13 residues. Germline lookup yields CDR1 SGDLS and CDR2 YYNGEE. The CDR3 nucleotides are TGTGCCAGCAGCGGGAAACCCCAAAACATTCAGTACTTC. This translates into CASSGKPQNIQYF.

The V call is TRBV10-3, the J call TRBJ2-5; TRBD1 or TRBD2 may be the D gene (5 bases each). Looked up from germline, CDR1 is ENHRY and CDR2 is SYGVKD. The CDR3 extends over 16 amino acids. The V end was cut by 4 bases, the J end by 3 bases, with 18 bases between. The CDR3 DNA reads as TGTGCCATCAGTGGCGGGCTAGCCGTGGGGGAAGAGACCCAGTACTTC. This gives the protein CAISGGLAVGEETQYF.

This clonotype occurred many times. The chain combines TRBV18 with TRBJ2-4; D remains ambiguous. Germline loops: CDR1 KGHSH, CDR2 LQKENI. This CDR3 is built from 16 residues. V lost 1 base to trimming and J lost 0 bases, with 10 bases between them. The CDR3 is CASSPQLDLAKNIQYF. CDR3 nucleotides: TGTGCCAGCTCACCACAATTGGATTTAGCCAAAAACATTCAGTACTTC. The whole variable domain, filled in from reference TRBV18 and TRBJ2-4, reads NAGVMQNPRHLVRRRGQEARLRCSPMKGHSHVYWYRQLPEEGLKFMVYLQKENIIDESGMPKERFSAEFPKEGPSILRIQQVVRGDSAAYFCASSPQLDLAKNIQYFGAGTRLSVL.

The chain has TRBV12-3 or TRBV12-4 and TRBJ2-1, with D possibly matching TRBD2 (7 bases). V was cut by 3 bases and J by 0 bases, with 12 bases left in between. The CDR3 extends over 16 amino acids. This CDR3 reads CASSFRGGGSYNEQFF. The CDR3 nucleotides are TGTGCCAGCAGTTTTAGGGGGGGGGGCTCCTACAATGAGCAGTTCTTC.

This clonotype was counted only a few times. CDR3 nucleotide sequence: TGTGCCAGCAGCGTAGATGGTGCAGGTGCTAATGAAAAACTGTTTTTT. This translates into CASSVDGAGANEKLFF. The chain is built from TRBV9 and TRBJ1-4, with D uncertain. Germline-derived CDR1 and CDR2 are SGDLS and YYNGEE. This CDR3 has 16 amino acids. Trimming stripped 0 bases from V and 3 bases from J, with 12 bases between.

CDR3 nucleotide sequence: TGCAGCGTTAAGGACGCCATCGGCCTCGAGCAGTACTTC. Translation gives CSVKDAIGLEQYF. V is TRBV29-1 and J is TRBJ2-7; D is unclear. There are 13 residues in the CDR3. V lost 5 bases, J lost 6 bases, and 17 bases lay in between. Germline-derived CDR1 and CDR2 are SQVTM and ANQGSEA.

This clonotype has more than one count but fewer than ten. The CDR3 reads CSADPGSDYGYTF. CDR3 sequence (DNA): TGCAGTGCCGATCCGGGTTCCGATTACGGCTACACCTTC. The chain uses TRBV20-1 and TRBJ1-2; no clear D. Germline V gene data show CDR1 as DFQATT and CDR2 as SNEGSKA (reference sequence). Trimming took 6 bases from V and 8 from J, leaving 19 bases between them. The CDR3 is 13 amino acids.

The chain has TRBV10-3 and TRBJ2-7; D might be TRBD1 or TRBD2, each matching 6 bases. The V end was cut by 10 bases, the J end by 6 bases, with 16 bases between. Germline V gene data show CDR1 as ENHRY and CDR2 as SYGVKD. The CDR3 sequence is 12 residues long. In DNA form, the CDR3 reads TGTGCCACCCGGGGGCGAGTATTCGAGCAGTACTTC. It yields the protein CATRGRVFEQYF.

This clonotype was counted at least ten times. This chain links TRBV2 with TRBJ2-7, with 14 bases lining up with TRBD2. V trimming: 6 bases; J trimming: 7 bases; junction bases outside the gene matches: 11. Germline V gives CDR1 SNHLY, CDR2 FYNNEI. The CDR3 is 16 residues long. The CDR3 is CASSFGLAGGRGEQYF. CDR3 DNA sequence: TGTGCCAGCAGCTTCGGACTAGCGGGAGGCCGCGGGGAGCAGTACTTC. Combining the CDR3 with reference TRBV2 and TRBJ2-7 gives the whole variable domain EPEVTQTPSHQVTQMGQEVILRCVPISNHLYFYWYRQILGQKVEFLVSFYNNEISEKSEIFDDQFSVERPDGSNFTLKIRSTKLEDSAMYFCASSFGLAGGRGEQYFGPGTRLTVT.

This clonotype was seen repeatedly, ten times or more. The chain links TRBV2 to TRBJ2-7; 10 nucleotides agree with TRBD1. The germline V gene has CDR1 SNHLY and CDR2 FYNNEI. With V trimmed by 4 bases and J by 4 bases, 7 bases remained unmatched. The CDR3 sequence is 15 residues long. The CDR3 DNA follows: TGTGCCAGCAGTGGGGCGAGGGGACAGGGGTACGAGCAGTACTTC. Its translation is CASSGARGQGYEQYF.

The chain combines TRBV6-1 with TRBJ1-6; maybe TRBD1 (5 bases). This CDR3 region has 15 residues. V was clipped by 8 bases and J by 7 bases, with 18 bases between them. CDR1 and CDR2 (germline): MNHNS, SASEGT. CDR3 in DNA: TGTGCCAGCGCCACGGAGGGCTGGGGGAATTCACCCCTCCACTTT. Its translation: CASATEGWGNSPLHF.

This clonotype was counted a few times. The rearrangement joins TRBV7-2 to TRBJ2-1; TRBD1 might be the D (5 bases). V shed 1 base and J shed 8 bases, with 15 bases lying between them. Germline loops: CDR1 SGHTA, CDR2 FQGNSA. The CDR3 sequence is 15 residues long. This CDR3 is CASSLGKHIGDEQFF. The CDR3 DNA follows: TGTGCCAGCAGCTTAGGAAAACATATAGGGGATGAGCAGTTCTTC.

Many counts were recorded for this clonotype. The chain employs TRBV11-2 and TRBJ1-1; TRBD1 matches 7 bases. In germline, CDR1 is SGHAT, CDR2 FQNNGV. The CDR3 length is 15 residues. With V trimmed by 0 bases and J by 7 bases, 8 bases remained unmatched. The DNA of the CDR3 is TGTGCCAGCAGCTTAGACACTACAGGGGCCAATGAAGCTTTCTTT. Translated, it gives CASSLDTTGANEAFF.

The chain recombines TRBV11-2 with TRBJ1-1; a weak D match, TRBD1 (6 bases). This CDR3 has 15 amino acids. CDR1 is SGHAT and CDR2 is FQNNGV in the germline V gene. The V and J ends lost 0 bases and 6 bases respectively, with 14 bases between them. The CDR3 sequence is CASSLESGGHAEAFF. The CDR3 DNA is TGTGCCAGCAGCTTAGAATCGGGGGGCCACGCTGAAGCTTTCTTT.